This is a list of T cell receptor beta chains from one sample in a study of post-analysis software for immune sequencing data. TCRdb reprocessed the PCR reads with MiXCR, giving one entry per CDR3 protein. The table has some 190,000 distinct CDR3 sequences, 29% seen once. The specimen was blood. All receptors come from a girl between 2 and 17 years old with multiple sclerosis. Both conserved end residues are part of each CDR3. A D gene is named only where the DNA matches it firmly. Not all rows give a size; the values are once, few, many and, for expanded clones, a class.

size: many
D: TRBD1
J: TRBJ2-7
V: TRBV5-6
DNA: TGTGCCAGCAGCTTGACAGGGGGCTACGAGCAGTACTTC
CDR3: CASSLTGGYEQYF

size: few
D: NA
J: TRBJ1-2
V: TRBV20-1
DNA: TGCAGTGCTAGCATCGCCCCTAGCTATGGCTACACCTTC
CDR3: CSASIAPSYGYTF

size: many
D: NA
J: TRBJ2-7
V: TRBV20-1
DNA: TGCAGTGCTAGTTCAGGGGTAGCCTCCTACGAGCAGTACTTC
CDR3: CSASSGVASYEQYF

size: NA
D: NA
J: TRBJ2-7
V: TRBV2
DNA: TGTGCCAGCAGACCGGGCTTAGAAGGGAGCGAGCAGTACTTC
CDR3: CASRPGLEGSEQYF

size: few
D: NA
J: TRBJ1-1
V: TRBV5-1
DNA: TGTGCCAGCAGTTTAACGGCTAACACTGAAGCTTTCTTT
CDR3: CASSLTANTEAFF

size: few
D: NA
J: TRBJ2-3
V: TRBV7-3
DNA: TGTGCCAGCAGCTCCCCGGACCTCACAGATACGCAGTATTTT
CDR3: CASSSPDLTDTQYF

size: NA
D: NA
J: TRBJ1-5
V: TRBV6-4
DNA: TGTGCCAGCAGGCCCCAAAAAGGGAGCAATCAGCCCCAGCATTTT
CDR3: CASRPQKGSNQPQHF

size: few
D: NA
J: TRBJ2-3
V: TRBV9
DNA: TGTGCCAGCAGCGCCGGACTACCCACAGATACGCAGTATTTT
CDR3: CASSAGLPTDTQYF

size: NA
D: NA
J: TRBJ1-5
V: TRBV3-1
DNA: TGTGCCAGCAGCCAAACCATCGAACAGAATCAGCCCCAGCATTTT
CDR3: CASSQTIEQNQPQHF

size: many
D: NA
J: TRBJ1-1
V: TRBV3-1
DNA: TGTGCCAGCAGCCCTACAGGCGGTGGGACTGAAGCTTTCTTT
CDR3: CASSPTGGGTEAFF

size: once
D: NA
J: TRBJ2-2
V: TRBV11-2
DNA: TGTGCCAGCAGCTCGATTAGGGGGGTCAACACCGGGGAGCTGTTTTTT
CDR3: CASSSIRGVNTGELFF

size: NA
D: TRBD1
J: TRBJ2-7
V: TRBV7-9
DNA: TGTGCCAGCAGCGAAGGACAGGGGGGCTACGAGCAGTACTTC
CDR3: CASSEGQGGYEQYF

size: many
D: NA
J: TRBJ1-2
V: TRBV6-5
DNA: TGTGCCAGCAGTTCCAGGGTTCGTGACTATGGCTACACCTTC
CDR3: CASSSRVRDYGYTF

size: many
D: TRBD2
J: TRBJ2-1
V: TRBV10-3
DNA: TGTGCCATCAGTGAGATTAGCGGGACCGTCTACAATGAGCAGTTCTTC
CDR3: CAISEISGTVYNEQFF

size: many
D: NA
J: TRBJ2-3
V: TRBV7-2
DNA: TGTGCCAGCAGCCGCGACGGAAGCACAGATACGCAGTATTTT
CDR3: CASSRDGSTDTQYF

size: NA
D: NA
J: TRBJ2-7
V: TRBV7-2
DNA: TGTGCCAGCAGCTTATCACAGGGAATACGCTACGAGCAGTACTTC
CDR3: CASSLSQGIRYEQYF

size: few
D: NA
J: TRBJ1-1
V: TRBV12-3/TRBV12-4
DNA: TGTGCCAGTCGGAGAAGGATGGGGGGTCACACTGAAGCTTTCTTT
CDR3: CASRRRMGGHTEAFF

size: NA
D: NA
J: TRBJ1-5
V: TRBV6-5
DNA: TGTGCCGGCAGTCAAGCGGCTAGCAATCAGCCCCAGCATTTT
CDR3: CAGSQAASNQPQHF

size: NA
D: NA
J: TRBJ1-2
V: TRBV6-1
DNA: TGTGCCAGCAGTGAAAAAGGGAACGGCTATGGCTACACCTTC
CDR3: CASSEKGNGYGYTF

size: few
D: NA
J: TRBJ1-1
V: TRBV12-3/TRBV12-4
DNA: TGTGCCAGCAGTCCCACCCACACAAACATGTTCACTGAAGCTTTCTTT
CDR3: CASSPTHTNMFTEAFF

size: NA
D: NA
J: TRBJ2-7
V: TRBV2
DNA: TGTGCCAGCTACCGGGCCACACAGTACGAGCAGTACTTC
CDR3: CASYRATQYEQYF

size: few
D: TRBD2
J: TRBJ2-5
V: TRBV7-9
DNA: TGTGCCAGCAGCCCCACCGAGACTAGCGAAGACCAAGAGACCCAGTACTTC
CDR3: CASSPTETSEDQETQYF

size: once
D: NA
J: TRBJ2-1
V: TRBV18
DNA: TGTACCAGCTCCCACTATTCAGGGACGGACGGCCCCTACAATGAGCAGTTCTTC
CDR3: CTSSHYSGTDGPYNEQFF

size: NA
D: NA
J: TRBJ2-2
V: TRBV20-1
DNA: TGCAGTGTTAGGACCAGGGGGGAGAACACCGGGGAGCTGTTTTTT
CDR3: CSVRTRGENTGELFF

size: few
D: TRBD1
J: TRBJ2-1
V: TRBV28
DNA: TGTGCCAGCAGTTTAGCCGGGACAGAGGAGCAGTTCTTC
CDR3: CASSLAGTEEQFF

size: NA
D: NA
J: TRBJ1-2
V: TRBV20-1
DNA: TGCAGTGCTAGAGAAGGGGTGGAAGGCTGCACCTTC
CDR3: CSAREGVEGCTF

size: NA
D: NA
J: TRBJ1-1
V: TRBV10-2
DNA: TGCGCCAGCCAATTCAGGGAAGCAACAGAAGCTTTCTTT
CDR3: CASQFREATEAFF

size: many
D: TRBD1
J: TRBJ2-7
V: TRBV28
DNA: TGTGCCAGCAGGGGACAGGGAGGGTCCTACGAGCAGTACTTC
CDR3: CASRGQGGSYEQYF

size: NA
D: NA
J: TRBJ2-1
V: TRBV28
DNA: TGTGCCAGCACCACATACGATGAGCAGTTCTTC
CDR3: CASTTYDEQFF

size: few
D: TRBD2
J: TRBJ2-5
V: TRBV11-2
DNA: TGTGCCAGCAGCTCTTGGGTCTCTGCGGGAGGGGAGCAGTACTTC
CDR3: CASSSWVSAGGEQYF

size: many
D: NA
J: TRBJ2-3
V: TRBV10-3
DNA: TGTGCCATCAGTGAGGGGCAAGCTGGAGATACGCAGTATTTT
CDR3: CAISEGQAGDTQYF

size: few
D: NA
J: TRBJ2-2
V: TRBV12-3/TRBV12-4
DNA: TGTGCCAGCAGTTTAGTCTCGGGGGTCCCCGGGGAGCTGTTTTTT
CDR3: CASSLVSGVPGELFF

size: NA
D: NA
J: TRBJ2-3
V: TRBV30
DNA: TGTGCCTGGAGTACCGACAGGGAGGCCGCAGATACGCAGTATTTT
CDR3: CAWSTDREAADTQYF

size: NA
D: NA
J: TRBJ2-3
V: TRBV7-9
DNA: TGTGCCAGCAGCACCATGTCGGCTAGCACAGATACGCAGTATTTT
CDR3: CASSTMSASTDTQYF

size: few
D: TRBD1
J: TRBJ2-3
V: TRBV2
DNA: TGTGCCAGCAGTGTTGACAGGGGGCATGCAGATACGCAGTATTTT
CDR3: CASSVDRGHADTQYF

size: few
D: NA
J: TRBJ2-3
V: TRBV20-1
DNA: TGCAGTGCTAGAGCCCCACAGGGAGATACGCAGTATTTT
CDR3: CSARAPQGDTQYF